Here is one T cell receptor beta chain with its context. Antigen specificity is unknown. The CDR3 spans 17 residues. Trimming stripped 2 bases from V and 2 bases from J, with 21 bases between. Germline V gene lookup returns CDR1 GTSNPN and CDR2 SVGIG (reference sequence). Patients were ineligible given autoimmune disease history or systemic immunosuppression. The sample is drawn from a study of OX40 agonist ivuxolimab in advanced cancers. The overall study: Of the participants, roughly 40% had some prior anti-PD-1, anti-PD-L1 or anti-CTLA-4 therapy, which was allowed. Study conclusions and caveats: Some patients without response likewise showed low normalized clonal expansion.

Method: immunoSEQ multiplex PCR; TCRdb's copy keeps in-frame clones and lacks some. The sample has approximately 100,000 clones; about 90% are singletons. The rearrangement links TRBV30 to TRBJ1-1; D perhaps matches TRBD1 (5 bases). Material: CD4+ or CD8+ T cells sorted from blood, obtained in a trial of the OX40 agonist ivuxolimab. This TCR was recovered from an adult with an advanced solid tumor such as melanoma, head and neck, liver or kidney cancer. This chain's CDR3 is CAWSSRIPGQGNTEAFF. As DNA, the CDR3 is TGTGCCTGGAGTTCTAGGATCCCTGGCCAGGGAAACACTGAAGCTTTCTTT.